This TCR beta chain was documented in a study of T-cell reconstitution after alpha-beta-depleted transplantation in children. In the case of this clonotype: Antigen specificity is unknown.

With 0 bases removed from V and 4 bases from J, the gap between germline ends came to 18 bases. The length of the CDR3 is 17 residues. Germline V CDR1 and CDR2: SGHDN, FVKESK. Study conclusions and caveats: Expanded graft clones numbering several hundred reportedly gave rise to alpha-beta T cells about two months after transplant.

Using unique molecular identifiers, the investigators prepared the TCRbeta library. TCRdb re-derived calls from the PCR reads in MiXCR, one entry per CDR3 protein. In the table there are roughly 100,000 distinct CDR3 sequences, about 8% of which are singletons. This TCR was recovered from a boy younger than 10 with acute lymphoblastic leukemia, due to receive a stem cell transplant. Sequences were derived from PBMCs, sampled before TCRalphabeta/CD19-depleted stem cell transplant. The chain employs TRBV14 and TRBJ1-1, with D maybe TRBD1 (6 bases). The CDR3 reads CASSQDLFGTMGTEAFF. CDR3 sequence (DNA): TGTGCCAGCAGCCAAGATCTCTTCGGGACAATGGGCACTGAAGCTTTCTTT.